The table lists the clone carrying this T cell receptor (beta chain) with many counts. This sample is part of a study of blood T cells in healthy people across ages. After removal of 6 bases from V and 6 bases from J, the junction contained 5 bases not matched to a gene. The CDR3 is made up of 12 amino acids. Germline CDR1 SNHLY, CDR2 FYNNEI. The use of a sample-barcoded 5' primer and a J-beta primer mix characterized a second PCR of roughly 6 to 11 cycles. TCRdb reprocessed the 5' RACE reads with MiXCR, giving one entry per CDR3 protein. Of approximately 1.5 million distinct CDR3 sequences in the sample, roughly 32% are singletons; the top ten hold around 11%.

Sequencing was done on a sample of blood. The chain combines TRBV2 with TRBJ2-7; 7 positions agree with TRBD2. This TCR came from a woman between 25 and 40 years old in good health. The CDR3: CASSVTSVEQYF. In DNA form, the CDR3 reads TGTGCCAGCAGCGTCACTAGCGTCGAGCAGTACTTC.